The subject of this entry is one TCR beta chain. Its antigen is not identified. This CDR3 spans 13 amino acids. V lost 5 bases and J lost 5; bases outside the gene matches: 3. CDR1 is LNHDA, CDR2 SQIVND, per germline (reference sequence). Autoimmune disease history or systemic immunosuppression barred patients. The sample comes from a study of OX40 agonist ivuxolimab in advanced cancers. The overall study: Ivuxolimab is an agonistic anti-OX40 (CD134) antibody, and patients were treated with it. The group had a mean age of roughly 56 years, ranged from about 20 to 79, and was 82.7% male. Study outcomes and limitations: Relative to CD4+ cells, CD8+ T cells on average had more expanded clones.

Here immunoSEQ multiplex PCR was the method, and the copy in TCRdb shows in-frame clones only, minus some. The data contain over 60,000 clones, about 90% of them seen just once; the ten biggest clones take up 1.5% to 2%. The chain recombines TRBV19 with TRBJ1-5; 7 positions match TRBD1. This receptor was taken from an adult with an advanced solid tumor such as melanoma, head and neck, liver or kidney cancer. The specimen was CD4+ or CD8+ T cells sorted from blood, collected in a trial of the OX40 agonist ivuxolimab. CDR3 protein: CASSWQGDQPQHF. In DNA, the CDR3 is TGTGCCAGTAGTTGGCAGGGGGATCAGCCCCAGCATTTT. Variable domain in full (rest from reference TRBV19 and TRBJ1-5): DGGITQSPKYLFRKEGQNVTLSCEQNLNHDAMYWYRQDPGQGLRLIYYSQIVNDFQKGDIAEGYSVSREKKESFPLTVTSAQKNPTAFYLCASSWQGDQPQHFGDGTRLSIL.